This T cell receptor (beta chain) was obtained from a study of T cell responses to AZD1222 COVID-19 vaccine. On the study more broadly: Analyses pooled second doses at about 4 or about 12 weeks. Findings and limits, study-wide: There were mostly white British donors and more females than males, and clonal diversity was possibly underestimated.

Only in-frame clones appear in the TCRdb table, and some are missing; sequencing was by immunoSEQ multiplex PCR. The sample contains approximately 170,000 clones, approximately 90% of which appear only once. This clone was seen just once. Its antigen is unknown. Germline V gene lookup returns CDR1 DFQATT and CDR2 SNEGSKA (reference sequence). V lost 7 bases, J lost 5 bases, and 10 bases lay in between. The CDR3 extends over 11 amino acids. The receptor was derived from an adult in good health. The sequencing used peripheral blood, collected on day 0 of AZD1222 vaccination. The rearrangement joins TRBV20-1 to TRBJ2-3; no reliable D call. The DNA of the CDR3 is TGCAGTGAGAGACTGTTAGATACGCAGTATTTT. Its translation is CSERLLDTQYF.